This entry is about one T cell receptor beta chain. The antigen is not known. The treatment here: 10-day PBMC culture with coronavirus spike peptide pools or control peptides (ViraFEST assay). The data stem from a study of vaccination and CD4 T cells after COVID-19. Per germline, CDR1 MNHNS and CDR2 SASEGT. The V gene lost 7 bases and the J gene lost 6 bases, with 18 bases spanning the gap. The CDR3 covers 15 residues. Sequenced with the Oncomine TCR Beta short-read assay was DNA taken from cultured CD4+ T cells. A single record per CDR3 protein comes from TCRdb applying MiXCR to the PCR reads. The sample holds about 19,000 distinct CDR3 sequences, 40% to 60% seen once.

The rearrangement links TRBV6-1 to TRBJ2-2, with D maybe TRBD1 (6 bases). The sample in question was CD4+ T cells from blood, cultured in vitro, obtained before SARS-CoV-2 vaccination. This clonotype was obtained from a human donor who had recovered from COVID-19. The CDR3 DNA reads as TGTGCCAGCAAGCTACAGGGATCACTCGCCGGGGAGCTGTTTTTT. This translates into CASKLQGSLAGELFF.